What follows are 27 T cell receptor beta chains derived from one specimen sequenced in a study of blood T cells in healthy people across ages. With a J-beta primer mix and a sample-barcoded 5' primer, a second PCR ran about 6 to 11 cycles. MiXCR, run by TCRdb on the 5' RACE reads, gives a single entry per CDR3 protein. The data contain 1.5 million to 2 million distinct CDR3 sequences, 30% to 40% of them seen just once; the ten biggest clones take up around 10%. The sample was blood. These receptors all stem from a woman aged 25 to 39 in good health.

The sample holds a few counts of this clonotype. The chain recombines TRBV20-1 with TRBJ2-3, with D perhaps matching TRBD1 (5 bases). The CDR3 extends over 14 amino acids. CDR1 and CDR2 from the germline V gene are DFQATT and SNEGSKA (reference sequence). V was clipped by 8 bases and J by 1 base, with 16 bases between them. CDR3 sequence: CSPQRGSGTDTQYF. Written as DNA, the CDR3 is TGCAGTCCTCAAAGGGGCAGTGGCACAGATACGCAGTATTTT.

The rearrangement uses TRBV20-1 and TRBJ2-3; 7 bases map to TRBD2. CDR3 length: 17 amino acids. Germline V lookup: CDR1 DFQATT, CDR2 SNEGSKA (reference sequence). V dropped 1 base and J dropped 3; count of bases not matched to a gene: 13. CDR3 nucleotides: TGCAGTGCTAGAGCCCATCGACTAGCTCGAGGTACAGATACGCAGTATTTT. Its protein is CSARAHRLARGTDTQYF.

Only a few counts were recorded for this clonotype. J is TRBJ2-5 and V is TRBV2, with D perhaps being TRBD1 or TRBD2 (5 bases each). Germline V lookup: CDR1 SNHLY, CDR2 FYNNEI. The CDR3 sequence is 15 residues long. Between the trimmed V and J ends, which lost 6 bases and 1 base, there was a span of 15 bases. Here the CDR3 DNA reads TGTGCCAGCAGCGGGGACCCGTTATTCCAAGAGACCCAGTACTTC. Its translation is CASSGDPLFQETQYF. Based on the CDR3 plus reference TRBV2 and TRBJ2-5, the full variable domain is EPEVTQTPSHQVTQMGQEVILRCVPISNHLYFYWYRQILGQKVEFLVSFYNNEISEKSEIFDDQFSVERPDGSNFTLKIRSTKLEDSAMYFCASSGDPLFQETQYFGPGTRLLVL.

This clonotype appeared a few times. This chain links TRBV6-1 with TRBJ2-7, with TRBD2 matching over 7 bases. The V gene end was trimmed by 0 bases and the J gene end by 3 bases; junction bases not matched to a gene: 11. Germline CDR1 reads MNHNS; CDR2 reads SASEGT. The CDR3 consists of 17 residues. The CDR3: CASSEARGGYAFYEQYF. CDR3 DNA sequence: TGTGCCAGCAGTGAAGCGCGGGGAGGGTACGCCTTCTACGAGCAGTACTTC.

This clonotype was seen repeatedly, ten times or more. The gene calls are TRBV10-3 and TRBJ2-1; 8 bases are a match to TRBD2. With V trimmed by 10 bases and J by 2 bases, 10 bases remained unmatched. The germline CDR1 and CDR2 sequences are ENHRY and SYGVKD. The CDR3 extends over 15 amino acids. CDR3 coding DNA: TGTGCCACGGTCCCTAGCGGGTCTACCTACAATGAGCAGTTCTTC. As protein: CATVPSGSTYNEQFF.

Written as DNA, the CDR3 is TGTGCCAGCACCCTAGGGCAGGGACTTGAAGATACGCAGTATTTT. This gives the protein CASTLGQGLEDTQYF. V gene TRBV7-9 combines with J gene TRBJ2-3, with a weak D call TRBD2 (6 bases). The CDR3 length is 15 residues. V was shortened by 7 bases and J by 5 bases, with 19 bases between the two germline ends. Germline V gives CDR1 SEHNR, CDR2 FQNEAQ (reference sequence). Drawing the rest from reference TRBV7-9 and TRBJ2-3, the complete variable domain is DTGVSQNPRHKITKRGQNVTFRCDPISEHNRLYWYRQTLGQGPEFLTYFQNEAQLEKSRLLSDRFSAERPKGSFSTLEIQRTEQGDSAMYLCASTLGQGLEDTQYFGPGTRLTVL.

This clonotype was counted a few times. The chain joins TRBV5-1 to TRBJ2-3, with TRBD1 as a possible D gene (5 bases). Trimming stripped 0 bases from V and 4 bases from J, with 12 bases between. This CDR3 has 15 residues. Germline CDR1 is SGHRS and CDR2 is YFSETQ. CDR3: CASSLEMTAPDTQYF. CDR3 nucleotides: TGCGCCAGCAGCTTGGAAATGACAGCTCCAGATACGCAGTATTTT.

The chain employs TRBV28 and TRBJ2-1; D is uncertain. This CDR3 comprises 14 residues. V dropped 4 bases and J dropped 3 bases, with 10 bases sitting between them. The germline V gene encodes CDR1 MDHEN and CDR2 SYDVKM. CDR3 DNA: TGTGCCAGCAGTTCCCCTAACAGCTACAATGAGCAGTTCTTC. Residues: CASSSPNSYNEQFF.

CDR3 DNA: TGTGCCACCAGGGGGACAGGGGATGGGCAGCCCCAGCATTTT. It codes for CATRGTGDGQPQHF. V and J are TRBV24-1 and TRBJ1-5; 10 bases are shared with TRBD1. The CDR3 totals 14 residues. V lost 7 bases, J lost 7 bases, and 6 bases stayed unmatched. Germline values: CDR1 KGHDR, CDR2 SFDVKD.

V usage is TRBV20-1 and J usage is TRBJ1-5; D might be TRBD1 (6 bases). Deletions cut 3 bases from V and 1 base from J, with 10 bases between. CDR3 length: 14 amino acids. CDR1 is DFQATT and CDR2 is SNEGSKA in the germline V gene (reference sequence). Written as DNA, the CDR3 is TGCAGTGCTAGCGTCGGGGGCAGCAATCAGCCCCAGCATTTT. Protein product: CSASVGGSNQPQHF.

The CDR3 coding sequence is TGTGCCAGCAGTCCATGGCAGGGGCAGAGCACAGATACGCAGTATTTT. Translation gives CASSPWQGQSTDTQYF. V and J are TRBV6-6 and TRBJ2-3, with D possibly being TRBD1 (6 bases). V was trimmed by 5 bases and J by 0 bases, leaving 15 bases between them. Germline assignment: CDR1 MNHNY and CDR2 SVGAGI (reference sequence). This CDR3 is 16 amino acids long.

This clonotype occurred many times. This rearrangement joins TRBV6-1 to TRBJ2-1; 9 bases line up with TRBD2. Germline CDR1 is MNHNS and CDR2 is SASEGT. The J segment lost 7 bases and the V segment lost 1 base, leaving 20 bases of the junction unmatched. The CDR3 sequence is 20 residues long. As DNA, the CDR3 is TGTGCCAGCAGTGAAGATAGTTTTTTACGCGGGAGGGCCGTCGGGAATGAGCAGTTCTTC. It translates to CASSEDSFLRGRAVGNEQFF.

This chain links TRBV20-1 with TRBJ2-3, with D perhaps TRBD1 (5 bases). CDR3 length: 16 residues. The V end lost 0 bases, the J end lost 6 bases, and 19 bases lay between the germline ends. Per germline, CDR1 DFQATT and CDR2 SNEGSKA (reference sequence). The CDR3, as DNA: TGCAGTGCTAGAGATCCCACAGGCGCCTTTTTTGATACGCAGTATTTT. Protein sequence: CSARDPTGAFFDTQYF.

The CDR3 loop is CASSLREPYEQYF. CDR3 coding DNA: TGTGCCAGCAGCTTAAGGGAGCCCTACGAGCAGTACTTC. The chain joins TRBV7-8 to TRBJ2-7, with D maybe TRBD2 (5 bases). Trimming stripped 2 bases from V and 2 bases from J, with 7 bases between. This CDR3 contains 13 residues. The germline gives CDR1 SGHVS, CDR2 FQNEAQ.

This CDR3 reads CAWRAGTSTRSYEQYF. DNA for the CDR3: TGTGCCTGGAGAGCCGGGACTAGCACCCGGTCCTACGAGCAGTACTTC. This rearrangement joins TRBV30 to TRBJ2-7; 9 positions agree with TRBD2. Unmatched junction bases numbered 10, after V lost 3 bases and J lost 1 base. The length of the CDR3 is 16 residues. CDR1 and CDR2 from the germline V gene are GTSNPN and SVGIG (reference sequence).

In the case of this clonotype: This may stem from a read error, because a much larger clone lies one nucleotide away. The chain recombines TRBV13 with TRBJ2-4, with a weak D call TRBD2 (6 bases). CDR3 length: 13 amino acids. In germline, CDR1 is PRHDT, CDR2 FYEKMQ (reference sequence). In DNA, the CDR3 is TGTGCCAGCAGCTTAAGTGAGGACTACGAGCAGTGCTTC. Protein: CASSLSEDYEQCF.

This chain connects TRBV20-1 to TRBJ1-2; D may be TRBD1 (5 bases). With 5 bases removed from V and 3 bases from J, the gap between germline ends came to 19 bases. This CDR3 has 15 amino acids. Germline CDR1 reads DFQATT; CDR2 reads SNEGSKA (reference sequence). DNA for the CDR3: TGCAGTGCTCCAAACATGGGGGGGGTGGACTATGGCTACACCTTC. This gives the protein CSAPNMGGVDYGYTF.

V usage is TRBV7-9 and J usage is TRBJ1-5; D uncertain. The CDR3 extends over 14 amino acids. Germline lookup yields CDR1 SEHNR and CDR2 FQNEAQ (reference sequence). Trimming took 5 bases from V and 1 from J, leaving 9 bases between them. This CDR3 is CASSPGKSNQPQHF. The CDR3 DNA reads TGTGCCAGCAGCCCCGGCAAGAGCAATCAGCCCCAGCATTTT.

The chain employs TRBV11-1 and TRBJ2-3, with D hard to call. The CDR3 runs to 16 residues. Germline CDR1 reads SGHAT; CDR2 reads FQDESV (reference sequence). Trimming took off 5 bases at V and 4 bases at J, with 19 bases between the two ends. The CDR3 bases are TGTGCCAGCAGCCCGGCGACAACCACAAAAGCAGATACGCAGTATTTT. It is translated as CASSPATTTKADTQYF.

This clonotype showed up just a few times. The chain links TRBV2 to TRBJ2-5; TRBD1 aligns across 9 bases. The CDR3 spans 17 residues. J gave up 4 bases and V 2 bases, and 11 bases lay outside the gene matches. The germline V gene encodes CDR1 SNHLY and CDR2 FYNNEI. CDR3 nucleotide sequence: TGTGCCAGCAGTGAATCCAGGGACAGGGTGCCGCGAGAGACCCAGTACTTC. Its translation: CASSESRDRVPRETQYF.

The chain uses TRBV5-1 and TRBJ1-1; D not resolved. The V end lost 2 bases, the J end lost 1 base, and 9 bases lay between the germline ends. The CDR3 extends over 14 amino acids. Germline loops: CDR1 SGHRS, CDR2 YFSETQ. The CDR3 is CASSFAHQNTEAFF. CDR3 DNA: TGCGCCAGCAGCTTTGCACACCAGAACACTGAAGCTTTCTTT.

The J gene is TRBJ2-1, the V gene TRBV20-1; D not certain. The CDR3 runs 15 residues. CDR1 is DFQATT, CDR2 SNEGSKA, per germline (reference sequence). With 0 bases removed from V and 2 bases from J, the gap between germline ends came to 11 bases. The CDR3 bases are TGCAGTGCTAGAGATGGATCGGCCACCTACAATGAGCAGTTCTTC. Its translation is CSARDGSATYNEQFF.

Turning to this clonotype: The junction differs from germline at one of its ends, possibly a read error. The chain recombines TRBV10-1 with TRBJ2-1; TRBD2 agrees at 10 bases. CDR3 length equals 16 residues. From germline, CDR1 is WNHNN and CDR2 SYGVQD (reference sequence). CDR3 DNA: TGCGCCAGCGGTGAGGTTGCCAGCGGGGGGGCCGGTGAGCAGTTCTTC. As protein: CASGEVASGGAGEQFF.

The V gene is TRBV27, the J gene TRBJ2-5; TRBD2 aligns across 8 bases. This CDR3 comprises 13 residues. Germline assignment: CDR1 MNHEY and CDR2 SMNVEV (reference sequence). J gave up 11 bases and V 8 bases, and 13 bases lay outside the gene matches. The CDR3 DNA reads TGTGCCAGCCTCGGGAGGGCCGTGGATGAGCAGTACTTC. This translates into CASLGRAVDEQYF.

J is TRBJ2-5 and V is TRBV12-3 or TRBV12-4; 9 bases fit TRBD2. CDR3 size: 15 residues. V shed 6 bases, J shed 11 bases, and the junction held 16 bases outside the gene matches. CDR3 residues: CASRPLAGGEPEQYF. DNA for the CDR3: TGTGCCAGCAGACCCTTGGCGGGAGGGGAGCCTGAGCAGTACTTC.

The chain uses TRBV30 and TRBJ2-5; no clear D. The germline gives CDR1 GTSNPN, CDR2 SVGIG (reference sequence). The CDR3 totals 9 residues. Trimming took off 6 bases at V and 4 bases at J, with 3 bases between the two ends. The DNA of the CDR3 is TGTGCCTGTGGAGAGACCCAGTACTTC. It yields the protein CACGETQYF.

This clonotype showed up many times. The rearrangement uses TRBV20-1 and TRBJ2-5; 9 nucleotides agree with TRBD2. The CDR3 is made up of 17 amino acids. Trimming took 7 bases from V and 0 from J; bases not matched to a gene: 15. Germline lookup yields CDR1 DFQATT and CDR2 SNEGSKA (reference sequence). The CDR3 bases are TGCAGTGTTCTGCGAGCGGGAGGCCCCGGGTACCAAGAGACCCAGTACTTC. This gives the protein CSVLRAGGPGYQETQYF.